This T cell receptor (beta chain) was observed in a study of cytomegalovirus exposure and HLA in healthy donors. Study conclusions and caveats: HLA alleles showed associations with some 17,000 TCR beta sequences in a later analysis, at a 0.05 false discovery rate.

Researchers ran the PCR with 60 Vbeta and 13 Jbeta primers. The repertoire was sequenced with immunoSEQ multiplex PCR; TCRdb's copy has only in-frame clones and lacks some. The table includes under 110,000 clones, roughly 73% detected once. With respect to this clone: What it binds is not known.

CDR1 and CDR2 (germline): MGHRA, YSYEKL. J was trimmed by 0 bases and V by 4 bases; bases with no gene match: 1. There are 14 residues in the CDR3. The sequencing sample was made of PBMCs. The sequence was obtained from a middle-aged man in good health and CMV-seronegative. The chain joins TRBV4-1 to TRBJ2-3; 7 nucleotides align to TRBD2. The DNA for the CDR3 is TGCGCCAGCAGCCGAGCGGGGAGCACAGATACGCAGTATTTT. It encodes CASSRAGSTDTQYF.